This is a list of T cell receptor beta chains from one sample in a study of blood T cell repertoires in COVID-19. TCRdb keeps only in-frame clones here, not all; method: immunoSEQ multiplex PCR. The sample holds about 230,000 clones; approximately 82% are singletons and the top ten take approximately 6%. Input material: peripheral blood. The receptors shown here come from a man at least 80 years old with acute or convalescent COVID-19. CDR3s include the opening cysteine and the closing phenylalanine or tryptophan. D genes are given only for firm matches. The size of a clone is reported for some rows only, either as once, few or many, or as a class for expanded clones.

TRBJ2-3	TRBV5-1	TRBD2	NA	TGCGCCAGCAGTCGACTCGGACTAGCGGGGATCACAGATACGCAGTATTTT	CASSRLGLAGITDTQYF
TRBJ1-2	TRBV5-1	NA	NA	TGCGCCAGCAGCTTACGGCAGCAGGTATATGGCTACACCTTC	CASSLRQQVYGYTF
TRBJ1-4	TRBV3-1/TRBV3-2	TRBD1	NA	TGTGCCAGCAGCCAAGAGGGGACAGGGTCGGGAAAACTGTTTTTT	CASSQEGTGSGKLFF
TRBJ1-6	TRBV5-1	NA	few	TGCGCCAGCAGCTTGGGACAGGTCGGGAATTCACCCCTCCACTTT	CASSLGQVGNSPLHF
TRBJ2-3	TRBV6-4	NA	NA	TGTGCCAGCAGTGCCTCTAGCAGAAGCACAGATACGCAGTATTTT	CASSASSRSTDTQYF
TRBJ1-4	TRBV14	NA	NA	TGTGCCAGCAGCCAAGAACGCAGGGCAAGGGAAAAACTGTTTTTT	CASSQERRAREKLFF
TRBJ2-1	TRBV29-1	NA	NA	TGCAGCGTTGAACTTTGGAGGAGCTCCTACAATGAGCAGTTCTTC	CSVELWRSSYNEQFF
TRBJ1-2	TRBV4-2	NA	once	TGTGCCAGCAGCGCCCAAACGGGTGTCTATGGCTACACCTTC	CASSAQTGVYGYTF
TRBJ2-2	TRBV19	TRBD2	NA	TGTGCCAGTAGTTTCGGGGGGTCCGGGGAGCTGTTTTTT	CASSFGGSGELFF
TRBJ2-1	TRBV5-1	NA	NA	TGCGCCAGCAGAGATATTGCGGGAAACTTCTACAATGAGCAGTTCTTC	CASRDIAGNFYNEQFF
TRBJ2-1	TRBV7-3	TRBD2	NA	TGTGCCAGCAGCTTAAGGACTAGCGGGATGGGGAATGAGCAGTTCTTC	CASSLRTSGMGNEQFF
TRBJ1-4	TRBV18	NA	NA	TGTGCCAGCTCACCACAAATGGCGGGGAACTCTAATGAAAAACTGTTTTTT	CASSPQMAGNSNEKLFF
TRBJ2-5	TRBV5-1	NA	NA	TGCGCCAGCAGCCCCACCCGGGGAGGTGGAGAGACCCAGTACTTC	CASSPTRGGGETQYF
TRBJ2-1	TRBV5-1	TRBD1	NA	TGCGCCAGCAGCCAAGACAGGGCTGACTACAATGAGCAGTTCTTC	CASSQDRADYNEQFF
TRBJ2-7	TRBV2	NA	NA	TGTGCCAGCAGTGAACAGGGGCGGTTGGGCGAGCAGTACTTC	CASSEQGRLGEQYF
TRBJ2-1	TRBV11-2	NA	once	TGTGCCAGCAGCTTGTCTGGCCGATTCAATGAGCAGTTCTTC	CASSLSGRFNEQFF
TRBJ2-7	TRBV5-8	TRBD1	NA	TGTGCCAGCAGCTGGAGAGGGGACAGGGTTGAGCAGTACTTC	CASSWRGDRVEQYF
TRBJ2-3	TRBV5-1	NA	NA	TGCGCCAGCAGCTTGTTCGGCACCAGGGCCCAAAGCACAGATACGCAGTATTTT	CASSLFGTRAQSTDTQYF
TRBJ2-4	TRBV18	TRBD2	NA	TGTGCCAGCTCACCCCCGGGGGGTTACAACATTCAGTACTTC	CASSPPGGYNIQYF
TRBJ2-5	TRBV28	TRBD1	NA	TGTGCCAGCAGTACACCGGGACAGGGGGTCCAAGAGACCCAGTACTTC	CASSTPGQGVQETQYF
TRBJ2-7	TRBV28	TRBD1	NA	TGTGCCAGCAGCGCGCCGGGACAGGGGATCTACGAGCAGTACTTC	CASSAPGQGIYEQYF
TRBJ2-2	TRBV30	TRBD2	once	TGTGCCTGGGGGGAGCGAGCGGGAGTTGGAGGGGAGCTGTTTTTT	CAWGERAGVGGELFF
TRBJ1-6	TRBV5-1	NA	NA	TGCGCCAGCAGCTCCCTAGAGAATAATTCACCCCTCCACTTT	CASSSLENNSPLHF
TRBJ1-6	TRBV19	NA	few	TGTGCCAGTAGTATAGGACAGACCGCTAATTCACCCCTCCACTTT	CASSIGQTANSPLHF
TRBJ2-7	TRBV3-1/TRBV3-2	NA	NA	TGTGCCAGCAGCCCAAGGCCCGGCAGACAAACAACCTACGAGCAGTACTTC	CASSPRPGRQTTYEQYF
TRBJ1-1	TRBV29-1	NA	once	TGCAGCGTTGCGATGACGGGCACTGAAGCTTTCTTT	CSVAMTGTEAFF
TRBJ2-7	TRBV12-2	NA	NA	TGTGCAAGTCGCTTAGAAGACAGGGGGAGTGATTTATACGAGCAGTACTTC	CASRLEDRGSDLYEQYF
TRBJ2-1	TRBV28	NA	once	TGTGCCAGCAGTTTGCGCTGGACAGACGATGAGCAGTTCTTC	CASSLRWTDDEQFF
TRBJ2-7	TRBV2	TRBD2	NA	TGTGCCAGCAAGAGCGGGATTTACGAGCAGTACTTC	CASKSGIYEQYF
TRBJ2-3	TRBV10-3	NA	NA	TGTGCCACAGCGGAGGCCACAGATACGCAGTATTTT	CATAEATDTQYF
TRBJ2-1	TRBV27	TRBD2	NA	TGTGCCAGCAGCTTGTCCTACGCCCAACCCCGCGGGAGCTCTCAGTTCTTC	CASSLSYAQPRGSSQFF
TRBJ2-6	TRBV10-3	NA	NA	TGTGCCATCAGTTGGACCGGGACAAACATTCCCTCTGGGGCCAACGTCCTGACTTTC	CAISWTGTNIPSGANVLTF
TRBJ1-2	TRBV29-1	NA	NA	TGCAGCGTTGCACCCAGGCAGCCGTACTATGGCTACACCTTC	CSVAPRQPYYGYTF
TRBJ1-3	TRBV19	NA	NA	TGTGCCAGTAACCCCTCGCCGAGAGTCTCTGGAAACACCATATATTTT	CASNPSPRVSGNTIYF
TRBJ1-1	TRBV27	TRBD1	NA	TGTGCCAGCAGTTTCGGACAGGGCGCCACTGAAGCTTTCTTT	CASSFGQGATEAFF
TRBJ2-3	TRBV10-3	NA	NA	TGTGCCATCAAAGAGGGTTACGAAGATACGCAGTATTTT	CAIKEGYEDTQYF
TRBJ1-6	TRBV3-1/TRBV3-2	NA	NA	TGTGCCAGCAGCCAGAGGAGGGCAGTTCACGGTAATTCACCCCTCCACTTT	CASSQRRAVHGNSPLHF
TRBJ1-3	TRBV28	NA	NA	TGTGCCAGCAGTCCAGGCGGGCAGCCTGGAAACACCATATATTTT	CASSPGGQPGNTIYF
TRBJ2-2	TRBV10-3	TRBD1	NA	TGTGCCATCAGGACAGGGGACACCGGGGAGCTGTTTTTT	CAIRTGDTGELFF
TRBJ2-2	TRBV28	TRBD1	NA	TGTGCCAGCAGTTTAGGGACAGGGGGCATTGCCGGGGAGCTGTTTTTT	CASSLGTGGIAGELFF
TRBJ2-1	TRBV28	TRBD2	NA	TGTGCCAGCAGACCGCGGGGGGGCGGCCTCAATGAGCAGTTCTTC	CASRPRGGGLNEQFF
TRBJ2-1	TRBV11-3	TRBD2	NA	TGTGCCAGCAGCGGGACTAGCGGATACAATGAGCAGTTCTTC	CASSGTSGYNEQFF
TRBJ2-7	TRBV7-9	NA	NA	TGTGCCAGCATCCCCCTCGAGGCGGCCACCTACGAGCAGTACTTC	CASIPLEAATYEQYF
TRBJ1-6	TRBV10-3	NA	NA	TGTGCCATCAGCATACAGGGTGAGGGTAATTCACCCCTCCACTTT	CAISIQGEGNSPLHF
TRBJ2-3	TRBV18	NA	NA	TGTGCCAGCTCACCACTCAATTCAGGGTACACAGATACGCAGTATTTT	CASSPLNSGYTDTQYF
TRBJ2-5	TRBV4-2	NA	once	TGTGCCAGCAGCCATTATCGGGGGATGGGAGAGACCCAGTACTTC	CASSHYRGMGETQYF
TRBJ2-2	TRBV15	NA	NA	TGTGCCACAAAAGTCAGGACATCGAACACCGGGGAGCTGTTTTTT	CATKVRTSNTGELFF
TRBJ2-5	TRBV7-8	TRBD2	NA	TGTGCCAGCAACCGGGGAAGCGGGAGGGCGGCAGAGACCCAGTACTTC	CASNRGSGRAAETQYF
TRBJ2-7	TRBV30	NA	NA	TGTGCCTGGGGGGACTCCACTGACGAGCAGTACTTC	CAWGDSTDEQYF
TRBJ2-2	TRBV7-3	TRBD1	NA	TGTGCCAGCAGCCGGACAGGGACCGGCGGGGAGCTGTTTTTT	CASSRTGTGGELFF
TRBJ2-7	TRBV5-1	NA	NA	TGCGCCAGCAGCTTGGACACGGGAAGCTCCTACGAGCAGTACTTC	CASSLDTGSSYEQYF
TRBJ2-3	TRBV10-2	TRBD2	NA	TGCGCCAGCAGAAGGACTAGCGGGGGGACAGATACGCAGTATTTT	CASRRTSGGTDTQYF